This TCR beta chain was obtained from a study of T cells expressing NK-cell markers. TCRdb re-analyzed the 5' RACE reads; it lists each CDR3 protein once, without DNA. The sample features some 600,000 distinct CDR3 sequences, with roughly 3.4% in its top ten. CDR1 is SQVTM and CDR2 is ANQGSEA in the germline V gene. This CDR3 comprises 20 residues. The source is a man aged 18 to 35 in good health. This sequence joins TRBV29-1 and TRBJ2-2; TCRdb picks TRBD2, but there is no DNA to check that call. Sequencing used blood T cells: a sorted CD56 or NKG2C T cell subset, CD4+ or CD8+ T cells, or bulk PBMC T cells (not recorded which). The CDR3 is CSVEATTGTSGLTNTGELFF.